This record covers a single T cell receptor (beta chain). The method was immunoSEQ multiplex PCR; TCRdb's version includes in-frame clones alone and lacks a portion of them. The repertoire consists of about 84,000 clones, with more than 80% occurring once and the leading ten covering about 2.5%. The data belong to a study of OX40 agonist ivuxolimab in advanced cancers. V was shortened by 5 bases and J by 1 base, with 18 bases between the two germline ends. The V gene's germline CDR1 is MNHEY and CDR2 SMNVEV (reference sequence). This CDR3 comprises 17 residues. The TCR was taken from an adult with an advanced solid tumor such as melanoma, head and neck, liver or kidney cancer. This sample comprised CD4+ or CD8+ T cells sorted from blood, obtained in a trial of the OX40 agonist ivuxolimab. The chain uses TRBV27 and TRBJ1-5; weak D call: TRBD1 (6 bases). The CDR3 is CASSPYEQGVSNQPQHF. The CDR3 nucleotides read TGTGCCAGCAGTCCCTATGAACAGGGCGTCAGCAATCAGCCCCAGCATTTT.